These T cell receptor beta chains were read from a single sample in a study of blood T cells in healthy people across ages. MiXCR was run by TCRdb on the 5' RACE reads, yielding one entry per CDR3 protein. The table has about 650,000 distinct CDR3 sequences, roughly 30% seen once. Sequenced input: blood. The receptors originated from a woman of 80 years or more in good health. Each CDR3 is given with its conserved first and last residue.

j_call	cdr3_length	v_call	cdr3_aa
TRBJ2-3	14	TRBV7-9	CASSFRQGLSTQYF
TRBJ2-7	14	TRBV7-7	CASSLGTGTHEQYF
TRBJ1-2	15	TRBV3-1	CASSQSETGLYGYTF
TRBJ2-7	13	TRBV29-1	CSVETGISYEQYF
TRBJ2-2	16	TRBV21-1	CASSKAGAGNTGELFF
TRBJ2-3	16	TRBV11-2	CASSRPGREGLDTQYF
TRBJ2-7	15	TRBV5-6	CASSRRQGVSYEQYF
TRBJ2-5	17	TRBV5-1	CASSSKVVGQGRETQYF
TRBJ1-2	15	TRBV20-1	CSASRRGQGINGYTF
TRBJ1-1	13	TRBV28	CASSSPSKREAFF
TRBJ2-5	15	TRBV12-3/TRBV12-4	CASRLRDRGLETQYF
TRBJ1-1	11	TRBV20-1	CGAPLLAEAFF
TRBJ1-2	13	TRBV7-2	CAGTLTGVHDYTF
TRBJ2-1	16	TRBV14	CASSQGGLSSYNEQFF
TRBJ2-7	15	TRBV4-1	CASSRQTGGSYEQYF
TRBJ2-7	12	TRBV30	CAWSGGEREQYF
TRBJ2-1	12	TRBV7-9	CASSPAGDEQFF
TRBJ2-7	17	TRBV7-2	CASSLDLELLEVYEQYF
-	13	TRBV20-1	CSAGQTTSYEQYF
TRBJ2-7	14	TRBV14	CASSQEWGTTEQYF
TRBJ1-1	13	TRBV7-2	CASSLVQNAEAFF
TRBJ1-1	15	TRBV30	CAWSVGGVLNTEAFF
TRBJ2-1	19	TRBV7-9	CASSPAISGTSGTYNEQFF
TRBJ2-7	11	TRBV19	CACRGEDEQYF
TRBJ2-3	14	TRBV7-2	CASSWDPRRDTQYF
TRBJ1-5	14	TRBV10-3	CAISSYQGPGTQHF
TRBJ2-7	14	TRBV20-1	CSARDQATSYEQYF
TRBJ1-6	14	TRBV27	CASSFYGGNSPLHF